The text below deals with one T cell receptor (beta chain). Its specificity is unknown. The CDR3 has 14 residues. CDR1 is SGHVS, CDR2 FQNEAQ, per germline. With V trimmed by 2 bases and J by 6 bases, 5 bases remained unmatched. Here immunoSEQ multiplex PCR was the method, and the copy in TCRdb shows in-frame clones only, minus some. The sample shows over 85,000 clones, about 93% of them seen only once. The data derive from a study of graft-versus-host responses after intestinal transplantation. General study results and limits: Circulating GvH clones peaking coincided with falling HvG clones soon after transplant. Researchers found GvH clones in recipient marrow, and some showed up first in ileum or blood. Within the allografts of patients who had graft-donor T cell macrochimerism, graft-versus-host to host-versus-graft clonal ratios were high.

The sample was unstimulated CD8+ T cells sorted from spleen or lymph node cells, taken before intestinal transplant. The chain has TRBV7-8 and TRBJ1-2, with TRBD1 matching 8 bases. The TCR was taken from a human donor who received an intestinal transplant. In DNA, the CDR3 is TGTGCCAGCAGCTTAATCCAGGGGGCTCATGGCTACACCTTC. It encodes CASSLIQGAHGYTF.